This T cell receptor (beta chain) is drawn from a study of identical twins. Study-level points and caveats: Donors were not followed over many years; analysis was cross-sectional. Twin-shared out-of-frame alpha sequences showed excess low generation probability. In zero-insertion analyses, partial confounding could arise from invariant MAIT and iNKT cells.

The V and J ends lost 6 bases and 0 bases, in that order; junction bases with no gene match: 4. The germline V gene has CDR1 SNHLY and CDR2 FYNNEI. The CDR3 spans 15 residues. About this clonotype: The antigen remains unidentified.

TCRdb fed the 5' RACE reads into MiXCR, producing one record per CDR3 protein. The table lists 700,000 to 950,000 distinct CDR3 sequences, around an eighth of them singletons. These data were likewise used in another study, on yellow fever vaccine responses in identical twins.

The clonotype was recovered from a woman younger than 35 in good health. Sample: PBMCs. This chain connects TRBV2 to TRBJ1-4, with 7 bases matching TRBD1. In DNA, the CDR3 is TGTGCCAGCAGGACAGGGAGTGCAACTAATGAAAAACTGTTTTTT. It is translated as CASRTGSATNEKLFF.